The TCR beta chain described here comes from a study of CD8 T cells in Susac syndrome. The authors sequenced TCR beta from blood CD8+ and CD4+ T cells. It was treatment-naive patients with stable or active relapsing-remitting disease who made up the multiple sclerosis controls. TEMRA cells were FACS-enriched, while CD8+ and CD4+ T cells were negatively isolated. Germline CDR1 is MGHDK and CDR2 is SYGVNS. V lost 3 bases and J lost 10, with 16 bases in between. CDR3 length equals 14 residues. Random hexamers were used to reverse transcribe an amount of about 0.45 to 1 ug RNA. Multiplex immunoSEQ PCR targeted 54 Vbeta and 13 Jbeta TCR beta segments. TCRdb analysed the immunoSEQ multiplex PCR reads with MiXCR anew, one entry per CDR3 protein. Of hundreds of thousands of distinct CDR3 sequences listed, approximately 85% are singletons.

The receptor was derived from a human donor with multiple sclerosis. The V gene is TRBV25-1, the J gene TRBJ1-5; D call uncertain. Specimen: CD8+ T cells from PBMCs. CDR3 bases: TGTGCCAGCAGTGATCGGGGTCTAAAACAACCCCAGCATTTT. Translated, it gives CASSDRGLKQPQHF.